Listed below are T cell receptor beta chains from one sample, sequenced in a study of shared clonotypes between healthy human individuals. The assay was immunoSEQ multiplex PCR, and TCRdb's table has in-frame clones only and misses some. The repertoire includes fewer than 650,000 clones, roughly four fifths of them detected once, and over 10% sits in the top ten. The sample comprised PBMCs. Receptors originate from a woman in her thirties or forties in good health. Some clones in this sample may be carry-over from other donors' samples. CDR3s include the opening cysteine and the closing phenylalanine or tryptophan. D genes are given only for firm matches. Clone sizes are given selectively: once, few, many, or a class where the clone is expanded.

v_call	j_call	clone_size	d_call	cdr3_length	cdr3_nt	cdr3_aa
TRBV4-1	TRBJ1-3	.	TRBD1	15	TGCGCCAGCAGCCAGACGACAGGGGCTGGAAACACCATATATTTT	CASSQTTGAGNTIYF
TRBV2	TRBJ1-4	few	.	14	TGTGCCAGCAGTGACCCCAGGGCTCGGGAAAAACTGTTTTTT	CASSDPRAREKLFF
TRBV30	TRBJ2-2	few	.	15	TGTGCCTTAGTAAACAGGGTGGAGTACACCGGGGAGCTGTTTTTT	CALVNRVEYTGELFF
TRBV7-9	TRBJ2-1	.	.	15	TGTGCCAGCAGTGCGAGGGGGGGCTCCTACAATGAGCAGTTCTTC	CASSARGGSYNEQFF
TRBV11-3	TRBJ2-4	few	TRBD1	15	TGTGCCAGCAGCTCCGGACAGGGTTCCAAAAACATTCAGTACTTC	CASSSGQGSKNIQYF
TRBV30	TRBJ2-2	few	.	15	TGTGCCTGGAGTTCAGGGCGGTCGTGGACCGGGGAGCTGTTTTTT	CAWSSGRSWTGELFF
TRBV4-3	TRBJ2-1	.	TRBD2	15	TGCGCCAGCAGCCCCAGGGTAGCGGGGGGTAATGAGCAGTTCTTC	CASSPRVAGGNEQFF
TRBV15	TRBJ2-4	.	TRBD2	20	TGTGCCACCAGCATTCCCCTAGGGCGGGAGGCTCCTCTAGCCAAAAACATTCAGTACTTC	CATSIPLGREAPLAKNIQYF
TRBV11-2	TRBJ2-3	.	.	15	TGTGCCAGCAGCTTGGTAGGGTTTGGCACAGATACGCAGTATTTT	CASSLVGFGTDTQYF
TRBV4-2	TRBJ1-1	many	TRBD1	14	TGTGCCAGCAGCCCAGGTGACAGGGACACTGAAGCTTTCTTT	CASSPGDRDTEAFF
TRBV27	TRBJ2-2	once	.	15	TGTGCCAGCAGTTTTTCAGGCCGGGACACCGGGGAGCTGTTTTTT	CASSFSGRDTGELFF
TRBV30	TRBJ2-7	.	TRBD2	14	TGTGCCTGGAGTGTAGGGACTAGCGGGAGCGAGCAGTACTTC	CAWSVGTSGSEQYF
TRBV6-6	TRBJ2-1	.	.	15	TGTGCCAGCAGTTACGAGGGAAATCCCTACAATGAGCAGTTCTTC	CASSYEGNPYNEQFF
TRBV5-1	TRBJ2-7	.	.	14	TGCGCCAGCAGCCGGGAAGCAGGCTTCTACGAGCAGTACTTC	CASSREAGFYEQYF
TRBV2	TRBJ2-3	.	.	15	TGTGCCAGCAGTGAAGTCGGGGACAGCACAGATACGCAGTATTTT	CASSEVGDSTDTQYF
TRBV18	TRBJ1-5	.	.	14	TGTGCCAGCTCACCACTGTCCAGTAGTCAGCCCCAGCATTTT	CASSPLSSSQPQHF
TRBV10-3	TRBJ2-6	.	.	16	TGTGCCATCGGCAATTTAGGGGACGGCGGGGCCAACGTCCTGACTTTC	CAIGNLGDGGANVLTF
TRBV9	TRBJ2-7	medium-sized	TRBD1	15	TGTGCCAGCAGCGAGGGACAGGGGTGGTCCTACGAGCAGTACTTC	CASSEGQGWSYEQYF
TRBV27	TRBJ2-7	once	TRBD1	15	TGTGCCAGCAGTTTTAATCCGAGGGGGACAGACGAGCAGTACTTC	CASSFNPRGTDEQYF
TRBV4-1	TRBJ2-7	.	TRBD1	17	TGCGCCAGCAGCCAGATTCCCCGGGACAGGGAGGCCTACGAGCAGTACTTC	CASSQIPRDREAYEQYF
TRBV10-3	TRBJ1-3	few	.	15	TGTGCCATCAGTGAAGGGGGAACTGTTGGAAACACCATATATTTT	CAISEGGTVGNTIYF
TRBV7-9	TRBJ2-1	.	TRBD2	15	TGTGCCAGCAGCCTGGGTGGGACTAGAATTTCGGTGCAGTTCTTC	CASSLGGTRISVQFF
TRBV5-6	TRBJ2-5	.	TRBD2	18	TGTGCCAGTTTCTCCCGGCGGCTAGCGGGAGTGGGGAGGGAGACCCAGTACTTC	CASFSRRLAGVGRETQYF
TRBV6-1	TRBJ2-3	.	TRBD2	15	TGTGCCAGCAGAAGACTAGCGGGAGTGGCAGATACGCAGTATTTT	CASRRLAGVADTQYF
TRBV7-9	TRBJ1-1	.	.	15	TGTGCCAGCATACAAAGTGGGGGGTTGGGCACTGAAGCTTTCTTT	CASIQSGGLGTEAFF
TRBV6-1	TRBJ2-3	once	.	15	TGTGCCAGCAGGCCCACGGGGGCTAGCACAGATACGCAGTATTTT	CASRPTGASTDTQYF
TRBV19	TRBJ2-2	.	.	16	TGTGCCACCCGGGGACTTCGGAGTTTGGTGGCCGGGGAGCTGTTTTTT	CATRGLRSLVAGELFF